This T cell receptor (beta chain) comes out of a study of early T cells in non-severe SARS-CoV-2 infection. For the study at large: From unsorted whole blood, bulk RNA was sequenced, and the chains remained unpaired. Findings and limits, study-wide: Anti-spike CD8 specificities were favored by VDJdb matching, whose results missed private and CD4 specificities.

This clonotype showed up just a few times. Its specificity is not known. Separate cDNA molecules each had unique molecular identifiers attached to them. TCRdb called the 5' RACE reads again in MiXCR, with one record for every CDR3 protein. The profile shows 60,000 or so distinct CDR3 sequences, around 9.3% of them singletons. Trimming at V came to 9 bases and at J to 3 bases, leaving 13 bases not matched to a gene. Germline V lookup: CDR1 LNHDA, CDR2 SQIVND (reference sequence). There are 15 residues in the CDR3. The chain links TRBV19 to TRBJ2-5, with TRBD2 matching 7 bases. The sequence was collected from an adult who was a healthcare worker with PCR-confirmed SARS-CoV-2 infection or an uninfected control (not recorded which). The sequenced material came from whole blood. CDR3 loop: CASAQAGAGKETQYF. In nucleotides, the CDR3 is TGTGCCAGCGCGCAGGCGGGAGCGGGCAAAGAGACCCAGTACTTC.